A single T cell receptor beta chain is shown here with its context. The antigen remains unidentified. The germline V and J ends were trimmed by 1 base and 2 bases, with 9 bases remaining between them. The CDR3 length is 14 residues. CDR1 SGHAT and CDR2 FQNNGV come from the germline V gene. TCRdb recomputed calls from the 5' RACE reads with MiXCR, one row per CDR3 protein. This table has about 500,000 distinct CDR3 sequences, roughly an eighth appearing once. The data were taken from a study of identical twins. Study results and caveats: Cross-sectional statistics underpinned the conclusions; the same donors were not followed. Invariant MAIT and iNKT cells may have partly biased zero-insertion analyses. Memory repertoires showed no such pattern, whereas abundant cord blood beta clonotypes carried fewer insertions.

The sample was also linked to a second study, of yellow fever vaccine responses in identical twins.

Sequences were obtained from CD4+ T cells sorted from blood. The TCR sequence derives from a young woman in good health. This chain uses TRBV11-2 with TRBJ2-7, with D perhaps TRBD1 (6 bases). The CDR3 protein is CASSLVSGAYEQYF. CDR3 in DNA: TGTGCCAGCAGCTTAGTGTCAGGGGCCTACGAGCAGTACTTC. The full variable domain, with the rest looked up from reference TRBV11-2 and TRBJ2-7, is EAGVAQSPRYKIIEKRQSVAFWCNPISGHATLYWYQQILGQGPKLLIQFQNNGVVDDSQLPKDRFSAERLKGVDSTLKIQPAKLEDSAVYLCASSLVSGAYEQYFGPGTRLTVT.